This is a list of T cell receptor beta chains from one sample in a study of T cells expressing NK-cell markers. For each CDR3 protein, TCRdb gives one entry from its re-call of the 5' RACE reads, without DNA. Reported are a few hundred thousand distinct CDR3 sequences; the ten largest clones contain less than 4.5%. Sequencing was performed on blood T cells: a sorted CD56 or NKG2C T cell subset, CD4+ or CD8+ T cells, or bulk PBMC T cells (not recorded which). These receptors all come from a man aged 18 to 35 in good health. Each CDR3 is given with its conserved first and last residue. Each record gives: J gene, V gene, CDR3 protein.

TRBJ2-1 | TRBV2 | CASSDLSYEQFF
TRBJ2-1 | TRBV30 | CAWTEGPNEQFF
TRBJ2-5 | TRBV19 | CASSMDSQETQYF
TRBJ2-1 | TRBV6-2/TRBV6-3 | CASSYSGNRGNEQFF
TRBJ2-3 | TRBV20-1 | CSAEIPGLGSTDTQYF
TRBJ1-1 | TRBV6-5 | CASSYGRDMNTEAFF
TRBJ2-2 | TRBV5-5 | CASSFSAVRLTGELFF
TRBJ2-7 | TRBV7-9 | CASRHAAGGPHEQYF
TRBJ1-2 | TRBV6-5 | CASSRDRGERGYTF
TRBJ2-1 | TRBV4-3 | CASSQESLGGEQFF
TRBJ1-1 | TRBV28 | CASSLQGLPEAFF
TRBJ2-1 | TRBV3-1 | CASALPGTSEQFF
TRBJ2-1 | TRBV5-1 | CASSQGTWTYNEQFF
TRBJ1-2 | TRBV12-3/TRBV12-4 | CASSPKLGQSHFYGYTF
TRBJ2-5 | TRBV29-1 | CSVEGFAGFQETQYF
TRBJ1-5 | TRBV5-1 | CASQRTVSNQPQHF
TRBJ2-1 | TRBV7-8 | CAISKEDGGLADYNEQFF
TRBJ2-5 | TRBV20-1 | CSAGTSGSSYQETQYF
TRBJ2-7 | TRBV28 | CASREGQGAPYEQYF
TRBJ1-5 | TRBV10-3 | CAINMDLNQPQHF
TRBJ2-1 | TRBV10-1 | CASSPGHLQFF
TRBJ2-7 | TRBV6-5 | CASSSESGTTYEQYF